A selection of T cell receptor beta chains follows, all from one sample in a study of T cell responses to AZD1222 COVID-19 vaccine. TCRdb keeps only in-frame clones here, not all; method: immunoSEQ multiplex PCR. The data show about 100,000 clones, roughly 85% seen once. The material sequenced was peripheral blood, taken on day 0 of AZD1222 vaccination. These receptors were obtained from an adult in good health. CDR3s include the opening cysteine and the closing phenylalanine or tryptophan. D genes are given only for firm matches. Clone size appears in some rows only: once, few, many, or a class for an expanded clone.

j_call | clone_size | d_call | v_call | cdr3_nt | cdr3_aa
TRBJ1-1 | once | . | TRBV30 | TGTGCCTGGAGTGCCCGGGCGAACACTGAAGCTTTCTTT | CAWSARANTEAFF
TRBJ1-2 | . | . | TRBV6-5 | TGTGCCAGCAGAGTACAACAGGGTCCCTATGGCTACACCTTC | CASRVQQGPYGYTF
TRBJ1-1 | . | . | TRBV5-8 | TGTGCCGGGCGGGTTATGCTGGGGAAAGGGGCTGAAGCTTTCTTT | CAGRVMLGKGAEAFF
TRBJ1-1 | . | . | TRBV5-1 | TGTGCCAGCCGCCTTCAGGGCGGCAGCACTGAAGCTTTCTTT | CASRLQGGSTEAFF
TRBJ1-3 | . | . | TRBV6-5 | TGTGCCAGCAGTTTGGGAGCTGGAAACACCATATATTTT | CASSLGAGNTIYF
TRBJ2-7 | . | TRBD1 | TRBV11-3 | TGTGCCAGCAGCGGGGACAGCTCCTACGAGCAGTACTTC | CASSGDSSYEQYF
TRBJ1-5 | . | TRBD1 | TRBV4-3 | TGCGCCAGCAGCCCAGCGGACAGGGTCGGGGGTCAGCCCCAGCATTTT | CASSPADRVGGQPQHF
TRBJ1-1 | few | TRBD1 | TRBV6-2/TRBV6-3 | TGTGCCAGCAGTTCCCTAAACAGGGGGCCGCGAGCTTTCTTT | CASSSLNRGPRAFF
TRBJ1-1 | once | . | TRBV12-5 | TGTGCTAGTGGTTTGTCCAGGTCGTCCACTGAAGCTTTCTTT | CASGLSRSSTEAFF
TRBJ2-1 | . | . | TRBV23-1 | TGCGCCAGCAGTCAATCCAGGGAAGCCTACAATGAGCAGTTCTTC | CASSQSREAYNEQFF
TRBJ2-7 | . | . | TRBV7-2 | TGTGCCAGCAGCTTAGCAATCGAGCAGTACTTC | CASSLAIEQYF
TRBJ1-6 | . | . | TRBV2 | TGTGCCAGCTTCGACGGGCAGGGAGGGTCACCCCTCCACTTT | CASFDGQGGSPLHF
TRBJ2-1 | . | . | TRBV11-3 | TGTGCCAGCAGCACCACCCGGGGGAATGAGCAGTTCTTC | CASSTTRGNEQFF
TRBJ1-3 | . | TRBD1 | TRBV5-1 | TGTGCCAGCAGCTTGGCGGGACAGGGGCCAAACACCATATATTTT | CASSLAGQGPNTIYF
TRBJ1-1 | . | . | TRBV5-1 | TGCGCCAGCAGCGTAGAGGGGTCCACTGAAGCTTTCTTT | CASSVEGSTEAFF
TRBJ1-3 | . | . | TRBV3-1/TRBV3-2 | TGTGCCAGCAGCCAAGGGCGGCGCAGGGCCCATGGAAACACCATATATTTT | CASSQGRRRAHGNTIYF
TRBJ2-1 | once | . | TRBV27 | TGTGCCAGCAGTTTAGGGTGGACTCTTACATACAATGAGCAGTTCTTC | CASSLGWTLTYNEQFF
TRBJ2-1 | . | . | TRBV7-2 | TGTGCCAGCAGCGGACGAGGGTCGGATGAGCAGTTCTTC | CASSGRGSDEQFF
TRBJ1-5 | . | TRBD1 | TRBV6-1 | TGTGCCAGCAGTGCACGACAGGGCGCGACCCTTAGCAATCAGCCCCAGCATTTT | CASSARQGATLSNQPQHF
TRBJ1-6 | . | TRBD1 | TRBV7-2 | TGTGCCAGCCAAAGACAGGGAGTAGGTTCACCCCTCCACTTT | CASQRQGVGSPLHF
TRBJ2-1 | . | . | TRBV11-3 | TGTGCCAGCAGATGGCGGGTCCCGGTTGGTGAGCAGTTCTTC | CASRWRVPVGEQFF
TRBJ1-2 | . | . | TRBV7-8 | TGTGCCAGCAGCTTAGGAACAGGGTGGGGCCACTATGGCTACACCTTC | CASSLGTGWGHYGYTF
TRBJ2-3 | . | TRBD1 | TRBV6-5 | TGTGCCAGCAAAAGGGGACAGGGGGCAGATACGCAGTATTTT | CASKRGQGADTQYF
TRBJ1-2 | . | TRBD1 | TRBV5-5 | TGTGCCAGCAGCCTCACAGGGGGATGGTATGGCTACACCTTC | CASSLTGGWYGYTF
TRBJ2-5 | . | TRBD1 | TRBV5-4 | TGTGCCAGCAGCCCCAAGGACAGGGAAGAGACCCAGTACTTC | CASSPKDREETQYF
TRBJ1-3 | once | . | TRBV6-5 | TGTGCCAGCGGTCCCAACGCTGGAAACACCATATATTTT | CASGPNAGNTIYF
TRBJ1-2 | few | TRBD1 | TRBV10-3 | TGTGCCATCAGTGCTTCGGACAGGAACTATGGCTACACCTTC | CAISASDRNYGYTF
TRBJ2-3 | . | . | TRBV7-9 | TGTGCCAGCAGCTTAGGCTCAGGGGCAGATACGCAGTATTTT | CASSLGSGADTQYF
TRBJ2-5 | . | . | TRBV5-1 | TGTGCCAGCAGCTTGGTGGAAGGCCTGGAGACCCAGTACTTC | CASSLVEGLETQYF
TRBJ2-3 | . | . | TRBV4-1 | TGCGCCAGCAGCCCCCTACTAGGACGGGCAGATACGCAGTATTTT | CASSPLLGRADTQYF
TRBJ1-1 | . | . | TRBV7-9 | TGTGCCAGCAGTCCCTCCCCCGGAGAGGGGAACACTGAAGCTTTCTTT | CASSPSPGEGNTEAFF
TRBJ2-7 | once | . | TRBV6-1 | TGTGCCAGCAGTGACAGGGGCTTGACCTACGAGCAGTACTTC | CASSDRGLTYEQYF
TRBJ1-2 | . | . | TRBV6-2/TRBV6-3 | TGTGCCAGCAGTTACTCGCCCGACAGGCCAAACTATGGCTACACCTTC | CASSYSPDRPNYGYTF
TRBJ2-1 | . | . | TRBV6-2/TRBV6-3 | TGTGCCAGCAGTTACTGGCTAATTTCTGAGCAGTTCTTC | CASSYWLISEQFF
TRBJ1-5 | . | . | TRBV15 | TGTGCCACCAGCACACAGGTGGGTGGGCCCCAGCATTTT | CATSTQVGGPQHF
TRBJ2-1 | . | TRBD2 | TRBV13 | TGTGCCAGCAGCTTTTTAGTCCTCGGGTCTAGCGGTAATGAGCAGTTCTTC | CASSFLVLGSSGNEQFF
TRBJ2-2 | . | . | TRBV2 | TGTGCCAGCAGAGCTGACAGCTCCGTCGGGGAGCTGTTTTTT | CASRADSSVGELFF
TRBJ2-7 | . | . | TRBV6-5 | TGTGCCAGCATCCAAGGGGGAGAGCAGTACTTC | CASIQGGEQYF
TRBJ1-2 | . | . | TRBV12-5 | TGTGCTAGTGGGAACCAACCCGTAACCATCTATGGCTACACCTTC | CASGNQPVTIYGYTF
TRBJ1-1 | . | . | TRBV7-2 | TGTGCCAGCAGCCTCGGCGCGAAGAACACTGAAGCTTTCTTT | CASSLGAKNTEAFF
TRBJ2-4 | . | TRBD1 | TRBV11-2 | TGTGCCAGCAGCTTAGCCCCGGACAGGAAAGCCAAAAACATTCAGTACTTC | CASSLAPDRKAKNIQYF
TRBJ2-3 | . | . | TRBV5-1 | TGTGCCAGCAGCATCGACACAGATACGCAGTATTTT | CASSIDTDTQYF
TRBJ2-5 | . | . | TRBV6-5 | TGTGCCAGCAGTTACTCCGCTTCGACTGGGAAGAATACCCAGTACTTC | CASSYSASTGKNTQYF
TRBJ1-2 | . | TRBD1 | TRBV19 | TGTGCCAGTAGTATGGGACAGGGGGATGGCTACACCTTC | CASSMGQGDGYTF
TRBJ1-2 | . | TRBD1 | TRBV11-3 | TGTGCCAGCAGCCCTGGACAGGGACTACATCCTAACTATGGCTACACCTTC | CASSPGQGLHPNYGYTF
TRBJ1-5 | . | . | TRBV3-1/TRBV3-2 | TGTGCCAGCAGTACAGGGTCGGCTGGCAATCAGCCCCAGCATTTT | CASSTGSAGNQPQHF
TRBJ1-2 | . | . | TRBV7-9 | TGTGCCAGCAGCTTAGAGCTAGGGGGTTACTATGGCTACACCTTC | CASSLELGGYYGYTF
TRBJ1-2 | . | TRBD1 | TRBV19 | TGTGCCAGTAGTCCCCCTATAGGGGACAGGGGAAGGGGCTACACCTTC | CASSPPIGDRGRGYTF